This T cell receptor beta chain comes out of a study of T cell changes during pregnancy in multiple sclerosis. Method: immunoSEQ multiplex PCR; TCRdb's copy keeps in-frame clones and lacks some. The sample contains around 70,000 clones, 80% to 95% of which appear only once. Germline V CDR1 and CDR2: SGHRS, YFSETQ. Losses at the gene ends were 0 bases for V and 7 bases for J; bases not matched to a gene: 8. The CDR3 totals 15 residues. The chain carries TRBV5-1 and TRBJ2-7; the match to TRBD1 covers 9 bases. The source is a female donor with multiple sclerosis, enrolled in a pregnancy study. The sample was peripheral blood, taken before pregnancy. CDR3 residues: CASSLALQGAREQYF. The CDR3 DNA sequence: TGCGCCAGCAGCTTGGCCCTACAGGGGGCGCGGGAGCAGTACTTC.